The present TCR beta chain was sequenced within a study of T-cell memory formation after mild COVID-19. Looking at the study overall: Largely, the TCR clusters proved donor specific. Study-wide findings and caveats: The main location of contracting CD4+ clones was CM and EM, and that of contracting CD8+ clones was EMRA.

This clonotype appeared a few times. The antigen is not known. Constant-segment-primed 5'RACE gave TCR alpha and TCR beta cDNA libraries with sample barcodes and UMIs. TCRdb processed the 5' RACE reads anew with MiXCR; each CDR3 protein has one entry. The sample comprises around 250,000 distinct CDR3 sequences, 16% of which are singletons, and roughly a fifth rests with the top ten. Sequenced: PBMCs or a T cell subset sorted from them (not recorded which). This TCR came from a man between 18 and 29 years old who had mild COVID-19 (a few samples of this study predate the infection). Cell type and time point are not known.

In DNA form, the CDR3 reads TGCGCCAGCAGCTTGGCGGGACAGGTTCCCCTCTCTGGGGCCAACGTCCTGACTTTC. It specifies CASSLAGQVPLSGANVLTF. V usage is TRBV5-1 and J usage is TRBJ2-6; 8 nucleotides line up with TRBD1. The length of the CDR3 is 19 residues. V trimming: 0 bases; J trimming: 0 bases; junction bases outside the gene matches: 8. Germline assignment: CDR1 SGHRS and CDR2 YFSETQ.